This T cell receptor beta chain was recorded in a study of T-cell memory formation after mild COVID-19. Trimming took 1 base from V and 1 from J, leaving 8 bases between them. The CDR3 covers 15 residues. Germline values: CDR1 SGHTA, CDR2 FQGNSA. In regard to this clonotype: Its matching antigen is unknown.

TCRdb reprocessed the 5' RACE reads via MiXCR and lists one record per CDR3 protein. The table has over 6,500 distinct CDR3 sequences, roughly 30% seen once. General study findings and limits: Contracting CD4+ clones lay largely in CM and EM, with CD8+ ones residing in EMRA. Later expanders leaned CD4+, whereas day 15 to 85 contracting clones were balanced CD4/CD8.

The sample taken for sequencing was PBMCs or a T cell subset sorted from them (not recorded which). The sequence was obtained from an adult woman who had mild COVID-19 (a few samples of this study predate the infection). Cell type and time point are not known. The chain has TRBV7-2 and TRBJ2-4, with D unclear. The CDR3 is CASSLGLAAKNIQYF. The CDR3 DNA sequence: TGTGCCAGCAGCTTAGGATTAGCCGCCAAAAACATTCAGTACTTC.